Listed below are T cell receptor beta chains from one sample, sequenced in a study of T cells expressing NK-cell markers. TCRdb reanalyzed the 5' RACE reads, giving one entry per CDR3 protein sequence and no DNA. The table lists 350,000 to 400,000 distinct CDR3 sequences. The sample was blood T cells: a sorted CD56 or NKG2C T cell subset, CD4+ or CD8+ T cells, or bulk PBMC T cells (not recorded which). These receptors all come from a woman aged 50 to 60 in good health. The CDR3 runs from the conserved cysteine through the conserved F or W. Each record gives: J gene, V gene, CDR3 protein.

J gene: TRBJ2-3
V gene: TRBV5-1
CDR3 protein: CASSTGLPRGGDTQYF

J gene: TRBJ1-1
V gene: TRBV28
CDR3 protein: CASRAGTGVTGAFF

J gene: TRBJ2-7
V gene: TRBV27
CDR3 protein: CASSFRELYEQYF

J gene: TRBJ2-7
V gene: TRBV12-3/TRBV12-4
CDR3 protein: CASRLEVAGENEQYF

J gene: TRBJ2-3
V gene: TRBV13
CDR3 protein: CASSPSRGGSTDTQYF

J gene: TRBJ2-4
V gene: TRBV14
CDR3 protein: CASSQGYSPNIQYF

J gene: TRBJ2-3
V gene: TRBV5-1
CDR3 protein: CASSLRTSGRTDTQYF

J gene: TRBJ1-2
V gene: TRBV29-1
CDR3 protein: CSVPGTDKANYGYTF

J gene: TRBJ2-2
V gene: TRBV11-3
CDR3 protein: CASNSPGTGELFF

J gene: TRBJ2-1
V gene: TRBV6-2/TRBV6-3
CDR3 protein: CASRKHPALGLSSYNEQFF

J gene: TRBJ1-1
V gene: TRBV4-2
CDR3 protein: CASSQSDRAEAFF

J gene: TRBJ1-5
V gene: TRBV6-2/TRBV6-3
CDR3 protein: CASRPGRYSNQPQHF

J gene: TRBJ2-1
V gene: TRBV12-3/TRBV12-4
CDR3 protein: CATGGSSYNEQFF

J gene: TRBJ2-5
V gene: TRBV5-1
CDR3 protein: CASSPRTSGIQRTQYF

J gene: TRBJ2-1
V gene: TRBV28
CDR3 protein: CASSFLPGTNEQFF

J gene: TRBJ1-2
V gene: TRBV12-3/TRBV12-4
CDR3 protein: CAIRLGGGYTF

J gene: TRBJ2-2
V gene: TRBV24-1
CDR3 protein: CATSGQGTYTGELFF

J gene: TRBJ1-1
V gene: TRBV6-1
CDR3 protein: CASSPRTGGTTEAFF

J gene: TRBJ1-1
V gene: TRBV5-1
CDR3 protein: CASNPTGRRGTEAFF

J gene: TRBJ2-3
V gene: TRBV5-1
CDR3 protein: CASSLEPTSGIGTQYF

J gene: TRBJ1-1
V gene: TRBV27
CDR3 protein: CASGLQGSEAFF

J gene: TRBJ2-5
V gene: TRBV29-1
CDR3 protein: CSVGQGFQETQYF

J gene: TRBJ1-1
V gene: TRBV20-1
CDR3 protein: CSAESQGLNTEAFF

J gene: TRBJ1-1
V gene: TRBV11-2
CDR3 protein: CASSLAGRGKGTEAFF

J gene: TRBJ2-2
V gene: TRBV7-9
CDR3 protein: CASSHPSGSVAGELFF

J gene: TRBJ1-2
V gene: TRBV20-1
CDR3 protein: CSAMVGGEVYGYTF

J gene: TRBJ1-1
V gene: TRBV10-3
CDR3 protein: CAIIGGTEAFF

J gene: TRBJ2-1
V gene: TRBV11-2
CDR3 protein: CASSLEFLAGGPGEQFF

J gene: TRBJ2-1
V gene: TRBV12-3/TRBV12-4
CDR3 protein: CASSVTVWEQFF

J gene: TRBJ2-5
V gene: TRBV12-3/TRBV12-4
CDR3 protein: CASSFASGRAGTQYF

J gene: TRBJ2-1
V gene: TRBV24-1
CDR3 protein: CATSDFSMRGKNEQFF

J gene: TRBJ1-1
V gene: TRBV29-1
CDR3 protein: CSVQGVQMSTEAFF

J gene: TRBJ1-5
V gene: TRBV12-3/TRBV12-4
CDR3 protein: CASSQGRPSNQPQHF

J gene: TRBJ2-6
V gene: TRBV7-8
CDR3 protein: CASSVMGHSGSGANVLTF

J gene: TRBJ2-1
V gene: TRBV20-1
CDR3 protein: CSAYRPTSGRSSYNEQFF

J gene: TRBJ2-5
V gene: TRBV3-1
CDR3 protein: CASSQSPGTRRTQYF

J gene: TRBJ2-3
V gene: TRBV9
CDR3 protein: CASSVGDFTDTQYF

J gene: TRBJ1-1
V gene: TRBV12-3/TRBV12-4
CDR3 protein: CASSFGDRFRDSTEAFF

J gene: TRBJ2-3
V gene: TRBV7-8
CDR3 protein: CASSARDKRDTQYF

J gene: TRBJ1-1
V gene: TRBV20-1
CDR3 protein: CSAGRPGVENTEAFF

J gene: TRBJ2-7
V gene: TRBV10-3
CDR3 protein: CAINGQGYEQYF

J gene: TRBJ2-1
V gene: TRBV7-9
CDR3 protein: CASSSRLVSYNEQFF

J gene: TRBJ2-7
V gene: TRBV11-1
CDR3 protein: CASSSPGQGYEQYF

J gene: TRBJ2-3
V gene: TRBV5-1
CDR3 protein: CASSRTSGGITDTQYF

J gene: TRBJ2-7
V gene: TRBV11-2
CDR3 protein: CASSPQRAGGNEQYF

J gene: TRBJ2-3
V gene: TRBV29-1
CDR3 protein: CSVGQLAISTDTQYF

J gene: TRBJ2-5
V gene: TRBV5-1
CDR3 protein: CASSPPDGQETQYF

J gene: TRBJ2-7
V gene: TRBV15
CDR3 protein: CATSPDRISYEQYF

J gene: TRBJ1-3
V gene: TRBV10-3
CDR3 protein: CAISESTGAGNTIYF

J gene: TRBJ2-1
V gene: TRBV20-1
CDR3 protein: CSASERRAWEQFF

J gene: TRBJ2-1
V gene: TRBV7-2
CDR3 protein: CASSFGGRGINEQFF

J gene: TRBJ1-5
V gene: TRBV20-1
CDR3 protein: CSARRSQGNQPQHF

J gene: TRBJ2-6
V gene: TRBV7-8
CDR3 protein: CASSPGRLAGGPSTGANVLTF

J gene: TRBJ2-1
V gene: TRBV12-3/TRBV12-4
CDR3 protein: CASSPRAGGSSYNEQFF

J gene: TRBJ2-3
V gene: TRBV10-2
CDR3 protein: CASREGLVTDTQYF